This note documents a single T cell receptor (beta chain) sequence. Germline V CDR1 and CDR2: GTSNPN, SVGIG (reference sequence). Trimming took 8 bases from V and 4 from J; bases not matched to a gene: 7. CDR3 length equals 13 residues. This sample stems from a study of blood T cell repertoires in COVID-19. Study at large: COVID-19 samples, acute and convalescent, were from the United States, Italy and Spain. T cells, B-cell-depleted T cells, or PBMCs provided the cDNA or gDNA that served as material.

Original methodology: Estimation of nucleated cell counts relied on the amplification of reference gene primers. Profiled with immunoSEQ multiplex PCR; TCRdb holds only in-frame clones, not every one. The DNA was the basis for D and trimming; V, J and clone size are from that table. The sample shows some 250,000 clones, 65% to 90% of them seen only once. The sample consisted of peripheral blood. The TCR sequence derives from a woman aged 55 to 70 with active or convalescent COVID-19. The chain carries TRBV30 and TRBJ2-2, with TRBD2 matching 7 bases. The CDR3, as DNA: TGTGCCAAACGAGGCGGGGGCACCGGGGAGCTGTTTTTT. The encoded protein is CAKRGGGTGELFF. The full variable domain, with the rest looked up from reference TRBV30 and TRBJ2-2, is SQTIHQWPATLVQPVGSPLSLECTVEGTSNPNLYWYRQAAGRGLQLLFYSVGIGQISSEVPQNLSASRPQDRQFILSSKKLLLSDSGFYLCAKRGGGTGELFFGEGSRLTVL.